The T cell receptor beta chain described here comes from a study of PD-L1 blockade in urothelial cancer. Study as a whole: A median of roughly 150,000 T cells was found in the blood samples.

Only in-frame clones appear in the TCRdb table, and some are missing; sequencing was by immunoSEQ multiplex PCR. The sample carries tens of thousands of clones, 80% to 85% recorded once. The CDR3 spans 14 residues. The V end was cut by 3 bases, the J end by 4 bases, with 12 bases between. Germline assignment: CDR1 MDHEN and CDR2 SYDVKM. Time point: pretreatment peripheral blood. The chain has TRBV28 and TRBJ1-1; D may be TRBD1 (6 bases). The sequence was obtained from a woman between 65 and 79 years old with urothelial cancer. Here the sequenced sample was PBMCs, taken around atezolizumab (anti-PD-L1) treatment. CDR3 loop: CASSFRGGSTEAFF. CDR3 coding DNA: TGTGCCAGCAGTTTCAGGGGAGGGAGCACTGAAGCTTTCTTT. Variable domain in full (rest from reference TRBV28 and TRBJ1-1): DVKVTQSSRYLVKRTGEKVFLECVQDMDHENMFWYRQDPGLGLRLIYFSYDVKMKEKGDIPEGYSVSREKKERFSLILESASTNQTSMYLCASSFRGGSTEAFFGQGTRLTVV.